Presented here are 20 T cell receptor beta chains from one specimen sequenced in a study of graft-versus-host responses after intestinal transplantation. No cognate antigen is known for these TCRs. Clones were sequenced by immunoSEQ multiplex PCR, and TCRdb holds only the in-frame ones, with some missing. Among about 81,000 clones, approximately 89% were seen once, and the ten largest hold approximately 0.32%. The sequences come from unstimulated CD4+ T cells sorted from spleen or lymph node cells, collected before transplant. All receptors derive from a human donor who was the organ donor for an intestinal transplant.

The chain couples TRBV12-5 to TRBJ1-5, with D tentatively TRBD1 (6 bases). The CDR3 consists of 17 residues. The germline gives CDR1 LGHNT, CDR2 FRNRAP. Trimming left V 1 base short and J 4 bases short, with 17 bases between. Here the CDR3 DNA reads TGTGCTAGTGGTTTGGCGGGAACAGGGTCATCAAATCAGCCCCAGCATTTT. Its translation: CASGLAGTGSSNQPQHF.

This clone was recorded a few times. The V gene is TRBV6-1, the J gene TRBJ2-7; D is unresolved. This CDR3 has 14 residues. Trimming took off 2 bases at V and 4 bases at J, with 12 bases between the two ends. Per germline, CDR1 MNHNS and CDR2 SASEGT. The CDR3 protein is CASSESGSLYEQYF. The CDR3, as DNA: TGTGCCAGCAGTGAAAGTGGCTCCTTATACGAGCAGTACTTC.

The chain carries TRBV5-6 and TRBJ2-5, with 13 bases matching TRBD2. J lost 2 bases, V lost 3 bases, and 7 bases had no gene match. Germline loops: CDR1 SGHDT, CDR2 YYEEEE. CDR3 length: 17 amino acids. The DNA for the CDR3 is TGTGCCAGCAGCTGGATGACGGGACTAGCGGGGCAAGAGACCCAGTACTTC. This translates into CASSWMTGLAGQETQYF. The full variable domain, rest sourced from reference TRBV5-6 and TRBJ2-5, is DAGVTQSPTHLIKTRGQQVTLRCSPKSGHDTVSWYQQALGQGPQFIFQYYEEEERQRGNFPDRFSGHQFPNYSSELNVNALLLGDSALYLCASSWMTGLAGQETQYFGPGTRLLVL.

This chain links TRBV10-3 with TRBJ2-5; TRBD2 is a possible D gene (6 bases). The ends were cut back, 1 base at V and 5 bases at J, with 11 bases in the middle. The CDR3 has 14 residues. The V gene's germline CDR1 is ENHRY and CDR2 SYGVKD. The CDR3 DNA reads as TGTGCCATCAGTGAGTGGCGGGATGGGGAGACCCAGTACTTC. This codes for CAISEWRDGETQYF.

This sequence joins TRBV9 and TRBJ2-1; D might be TRBD1 (6 bases). The CDR3 is made up of 15 amino acids. Germline assignment: CDR1 SGDLS and CDR2 YYNGEE. Trimming stripped 0 bases from V and 7 bases from J, with 14 bases between. Written as DNA, the CDR3 is TGTGCCAGCAGCGTAGTTCCAGGGGACCTTAATGAGCAGTTCTTC. Translation gives CASSVVPGDLNEQFF.

This rearrangement joins TRBV14 to TRBJ2-2; maybe TRBD2 (5 bases). Trimming cost V 4 bases and J 2 bases, with 14 bases left between them. This CDR3 spans 16 amino acids. Germline lookup yields CDR1 SGHDN and CDR2 FVKESK. The CDR3 sequence is CASSLLAGLNTGELFF. In nucleotides, the CDR3 is TGTGCCAGCAGCCTTTTGGCGGGCCTAAACACCGGGGAGCTGTTTTTT.

The chain uses TRBV28 and TRBJ2-3; 7 bases line up with TRBD2. Per germline, CDR1 MDHEN and CDR2 SYDVKM. The V gene end was trimmed by 1 base and the J gene end by 0 bases; junction bases not matched to a gene: 4. The CDR3 is made up of 16 amino acids. The CDR3 here is CASSLFGGGSTDTQYF. CDR3 nucleotide sequence: TGTGCCAGCAGTTTATTTGGGGGGGGTAGCACAGATACGCAGTATTTT. The full variable domain, with the rest looked up from reference TRBV28 and TRBJ2-3, is DVKVTQSSRYLVKRTGEKVFLECVQDMDHENMFWYRQDPGLGLRLIYFSYDVKMKEKGDIPEGYSVSREKKERFSLILESASTNQTSMYLCASSLFGGGSTDTQYFGPGTRLTVL.

The chain is built from TRBV7-2 and TRBJ1-5; D is undetermined. The germline V gene encodes CDR1 SGHTA and CDR2 FQGNSA. Between the trimmed V and J ends, which lost 1 base and 4 bases, there was a span of 11 bases. The CDR3 length is 15 residues. The CDR3 is CASSLGRSGNQPQHF. The CDR3 bases are TGTGCCAGCAGCTTAGGGAGGTCGGGGAATCAGCCCCAGCATTTT.

This chain links TRBV7-6 with TRBJ2-7; no firm D call. The germline V and J ends were trimmed by 1 base and 0 bases, with 10 bases remaining between them. CDR3 length equals 15 residues. Germline V gene lookup returns CDR1 SGHVS and CDR2 FNYEAQ. CDR3 nucleotide sequence: TGTGCCAGCAGCTTAGGGGCTGTCAGCTCCTACGAGCAGTACTTC. This sequence encodes CASSLGAVSSYEQYF.

The chain couples TRBV10-2 to TRBJ1-2; TRBD1 matches at 9 bases. Germline lookup yields CDR1 WSHSY and CDR2 SAAADI. The CDR3 sequence is 17 residues long. V was clipped by 4 bases and J by 3 bases; unmatched bases: 12. CDR3 region: CASSAPHRTGDDYGYTF. The CDR3 DNA follows: TGCGCCAGCAGTGCTCCTCATCGGACAGGGGATGACTATGGCTACACCTTC.

This sequence joins TRBV7-2 and TRBJ1-2; D is perhaps TRBD1 (5 bases). Per the germline V gene, CDR1 is SGHTA and CDR2 is FQGNSA. Trimming pared 6 bases from V and 8 bases from J, leaving 16 bases between. The CDR3 totals 13 residues. The CDR3 nucleotides read TGTGCCAGCAGTTCCAGGGTTGGTGGAGGCTACACCTTC. This encodes CASSSRVGGGYTF.

The chain recombines TRBV10-3 with TRBJ2-5; 10 positions match TRBD2. Losses at the gene ends were 3 bases for V and 0 bases for J; bases not matched to a gene: 13. The CDR3 spans 19 residues. Germline CDR1 is ENHRY and CDR2 is SYGVKD. DNA for the CDR3: TGTGCCATCAGTGAAGGGAGTAGGGCGACTAGCGGGTACCAAGAGACCCAGTACTTC. Its translation is CAISEGSRATSGYQETQYF.

The chain is built from TRBV7-9 and TRBJ2-6; 10 bases line up with TRBD2. The germline V gene encodes CDR1 SEHNR and CDR2 FQNEAQ (reference sequence). V gave up 5 bases and J gave up 4 bases; unmatched junction bases: 14. CDR3 length: 19 residues. CDR3 loop: CASSAQRGGSGSGANVLTF. In DNA, the CDR3 is TGTGCCAGCAGCGCACAGCGGGGGGGCTCTGGCTCCGGGGCCAACGTCCTGACTTTC.

V usage is TRBV5-1 and J usage is TRBJ2-3; 7 bases match TRBD2. Unmatched junction bases numbered 8, after V lost 7 bases and J lost 0 bases. Germline assignment: CDR1 SGHRS and CDR2 YFSETQ. The CDR3 is 15 amino acids. CDR3 in amino acids: CASRTSAISTDTQYF. In nucleotides, the CDR3 is TGCGCCAGCCGAACTAGCGCGATCAGCACAGATACGCAGTATTTT. The full variable domain, rest sourced from reference TRBV5-1 and TRBJ2-3, is KAGVTQTPRYLIKTRGQQVTLSCSPISGHRSVSWYQQTPGQGLQFLFEYFSETQRNKGNFPGRFSGRQFSNSRSEMNVSTLELGDSALYLCASRTSAISTDTQYFGPGTRLTVL.

In nucleotides, the CDR3 is TGCGCCAGCAGTCGGGACAACGTTGGAAACACCATATATTTT. It translates to CASSRDNVGNTIYF. This sequence joins TRBV10-1 and TRBJ1-3, with D maybe TRBD1 (6 bases). Germline V gives CDR1 WNHNN, CDR2 SYGVQD (reference sequence). This CDR3 comprises 14 residues. V was clipped by 5 bases and J by 3 bases, with 11 bases between them.

The chain combines TRBV9 with TRBJ2-7, with 11 bases fitting TRBD2. Germline-derived CDR1 and CDR2 are SGDLS and YYNGEE. The CDR3 contains 14 residues. The V segment lost 4 bases and the J segment 3 bases; nucleotides outside the gene matches: 3. Here the CDR3 reads CASSPGTSGYEQYF. The CDR3 DNA sequence: TGTGCCAGCAGCCCTGGGACTAGCGGCTACGAGCAGTACTTC.

The V call is TRBV29-1, the J call TRBJ2-5, with a tentative D call TRBD1 (6 bases). Germline lookup yields CDR1 SQVTM and CDR2 ANQGSEA. V shed 5 bases and J shed 5 bases, with 15 bases lying between them. The CDR3 loop spans 13 amino acids. This CDR3 reads CSVQTGFLETQYF. The CDR3 DNA reads as TGCAGCGTTCAAACAGGGTTTCTCGAGACCCAGTACTTC. Drawing the rest from reference TRBV29-1 and TRBJ2-5, the complete variable domain is SAVISQKPSRDICQRGTSLTIQCQVDSQVTMMFWYRQQPGQSLTLIATANQGSEATYESGFVIDKFPISRPNLTFSTLTVSNMSPEDSSIYLCSVQTGFLETQYFGPGTRLLVL.

V and J are TRBV20-1 and TRBJ2-3, with D possibly being TRBD2 (6 bases). CDR3 length equals 11 residues. Germline CDR1 and CDR2: DFQATT and SNEGSKA (reference sequence). The CDR3 loop reads CRIADRDTQYF. As DNA, the CDR3 is TGCAGGATAGCGGATAGGGATACGCAGTATTTT.

The CDR3 nucleotides read TGCAGCGCCGCAAAGACTAGCGGCTACAATGAGCAGTTCTTC. Translated: CSAAKTSGYNEQFF. The rearrangement uses TRBV29-1 and TRBJ2-1, with TRBD2 matching over 9 bases. This CDR3 is 14 amino acids long. The germline V gene has CDR1 SQVTM and CDR2 ANQGSEA. With 7 bases clipped from V and 3 bases from J, the junction kept 7 bases outside the gene matches.

The V gene is TRBV4-3, the J gene TRBJ1-2; TRBD1 is a possible D gene (6 bases). The CDR3 extends over 15 amino acids. V was shortened by 4 bases and J by 0 bases, with 12 bases between the two germline ends. Germline CDR1 is LGHNA and CDR2 is YSLEER. Here the CDR3 reads CASSRQGRANYGYTF. The CDR3 DNA sequence: TGCGCCAGCAGCCGGCAGGGGAGAGCTAACTATGGCTACACCTTC.